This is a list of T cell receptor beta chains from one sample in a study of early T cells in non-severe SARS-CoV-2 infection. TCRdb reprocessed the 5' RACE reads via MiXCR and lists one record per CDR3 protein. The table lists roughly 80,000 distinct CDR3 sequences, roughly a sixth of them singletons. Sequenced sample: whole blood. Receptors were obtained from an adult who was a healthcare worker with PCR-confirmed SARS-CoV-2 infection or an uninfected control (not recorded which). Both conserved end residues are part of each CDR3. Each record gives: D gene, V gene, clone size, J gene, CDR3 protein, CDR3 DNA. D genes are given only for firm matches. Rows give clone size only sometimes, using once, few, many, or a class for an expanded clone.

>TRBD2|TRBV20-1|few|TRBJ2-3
CSAREGSGRTDTQYF
TGCAGTGCTAGAGAAGGTAGCGGGAGGACAGATACGCAGTATTTT
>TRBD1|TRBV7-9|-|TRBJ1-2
CASSHGQGEAYYGYTF
TGTGCCAGCAGCCACGGACAGGGGGAGGCCTACTATGGCTACACCTTC
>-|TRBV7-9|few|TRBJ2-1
CASSLVGGGEEQFF
TGTGCCAGCAGCTTAGTGGGTGGGGGAGAGGAGCAGTTCTTC
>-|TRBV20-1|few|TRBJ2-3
CSAGTSTDTQYF
TGCAGTGCCGGGACTTCCACAGATACGCAGTATTTT
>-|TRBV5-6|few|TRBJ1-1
CASSPTFNTEAFF
TGTGCCAGCAGCCCAACTTTTAACACTGAAGCTTTCTTT
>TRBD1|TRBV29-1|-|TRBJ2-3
CSGTGTAKSVDTQYF
TGCAGCGGGACCGGGACAGCTAAGAGTGTAGATACGCAGTATTTT
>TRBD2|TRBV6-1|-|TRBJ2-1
CASSEIAGGYNEQFF
TGTGCCAGCAGTGAAATAGCGGGAGGGTACAATGAGCAGTTCTTC
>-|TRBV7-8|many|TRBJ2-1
CASSLMEGSYNEQFF
TGTGCCAGCAGCTTAATGGAGGGCTCCTACAATGAGCAGTTCTTC
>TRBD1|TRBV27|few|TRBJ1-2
CASSSPRQGAKGYTF
TGTGCCAGCAGTTCCCCCCGACAGGGGGCTAAGGGCTACACCTTC
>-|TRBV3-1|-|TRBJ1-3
CASSRGGLASSGNTIYF
TGTGCCAGCAGCCGTGGGGGGCTAGCCTCCTCTGGAAACACCATATATTTT
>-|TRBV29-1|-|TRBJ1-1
CSVQGRLNTEAFF
TGCAGCGTTCAGGGACGGCTTAACACTGAAGCTTTCTTT
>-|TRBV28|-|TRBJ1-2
CASSYPEPWNGYTF
TGTGCCAGCAGTTACCCGGAACCTTGGAATGGCTACACCTTC
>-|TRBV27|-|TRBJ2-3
CASKRDSTDTQYF
TGTGCCAGCAAGAGGGACAGCACAGATACGCAGTATTTT
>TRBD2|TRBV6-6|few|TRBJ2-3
CASRLLAGARDTQYF
TGTGCCAGCAGGCTACTAGCGGGGGCTAGAGATACGCAGTATTTT
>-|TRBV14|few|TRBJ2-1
CASSRLGGITYNEQFF
TGTGCCAGCAGCCGATTGGGGGGAATTACCTACAATGAGCAGTTCTTC
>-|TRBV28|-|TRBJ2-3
CASDNGVARDTQYF
TGTGCCAGCGATAACGGGGTGGCTCGGGATACGCAGTATTTT
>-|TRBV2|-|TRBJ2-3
CASSEAGTAGDTQYF
TGTGCCAGCAGTGAAGCGGGGACCGCGGGAGATACGCAGTATTTT
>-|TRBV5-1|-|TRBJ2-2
CASSLDSPNTGELFF
TGCGCCAGCAGCTTAGACAGCCCGAACACCGGGGAGCTGTTTTTT
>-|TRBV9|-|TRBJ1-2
CASSYSVDYGYTF
TGTGCCAGCAGTTACAGTGTAGACTATGGCTACACCTTC
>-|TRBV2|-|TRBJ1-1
CASSEGRNTEAFF
TGTGCCAGCAGTGAGGGAAGGAACACTGAAGCTTTCTTT
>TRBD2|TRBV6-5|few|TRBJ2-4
CASRGSGGPNIQYF
TGTGCCAGCAGGGGTAGCGGGGGCCCAAACATTCAGTACTTC
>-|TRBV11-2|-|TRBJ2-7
CASSLEAAGYEQYF
TGTGCCAGCAGCTTAGAGGCAGCGGGCTACGAGCAGTACTTC
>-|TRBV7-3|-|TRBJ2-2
CASSLNGRELFF
TGTGCCAGCAGCTTAAACGGCAGGGAGCTGTTTTTT
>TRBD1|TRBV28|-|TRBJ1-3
CATSGTGTGNTIYF
TGTGCCACTTCCGGGACAGGGACGGGAAACACCATATATTTT
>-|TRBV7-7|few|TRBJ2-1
CASSLWDTSSYNEQFF
TGTGCTAGCAGCTTGTGGGACACCAGCTCCTACAATGAGCAGTTCTTC
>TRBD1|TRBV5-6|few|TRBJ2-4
CASSFQDRVHIQYF
TGTGCCAGCAGCTTCCAGGACAGGGTTCACATTCAGTACTTC
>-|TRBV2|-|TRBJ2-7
CASSVRQGRGEQYF
TGTGCCAGCAGTGTGAGGCAGGGAAGGGGCGAGCAGTACTTC
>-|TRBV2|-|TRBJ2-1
CASWSGQFYNEQFF
TGTGCCAGCTGGAGCGGGCAGTTCTACAATGAGCAGTTCTTC
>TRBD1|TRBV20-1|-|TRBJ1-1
CSSGQGATEAFF
TGCAGTTCAGGACAGGGGGCAACTGAAGCTTTCTTT
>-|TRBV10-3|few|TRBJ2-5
CAISESGAVETQYF
TGTGCCATCAGTGAGTCGGGAGCTGTTGAGACCCAGTACTTC
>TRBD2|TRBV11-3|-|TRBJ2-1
CASSYLLGLVGNNEQFF
TGTGCCAGCAGCTACTTATTGGGACTAGTGGGGAACAATGAGCAGTTCTTC
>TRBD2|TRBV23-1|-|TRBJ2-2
CASSQSPTSGGSNTGELFF
TGCGCCAGCAGTCAATCCCCGACTAGCGGGGGGTCCAACACCGGGGAGCTGTTTTTT
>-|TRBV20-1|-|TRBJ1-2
CSARGAGNYGYTF
TGCAGTGCTAGGGGGGCAGGGAACTATGGCTACACCTTC
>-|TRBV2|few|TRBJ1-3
CASRKDSLNTIYF
TGTGCCAGCAGGAAGGACAGTCTGAACACCATATATTTT
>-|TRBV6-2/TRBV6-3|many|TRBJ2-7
CASSSPGLTYEQYF
TGTGCCAGCAGTTCCCCCGGGTTAACCTACGAGCAGTACTTC
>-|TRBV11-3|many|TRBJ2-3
CASSLDEGRRTDTQYF
TGTGCCAGCAGCTTAGATGAGGGAAGAAGGACAGATACGCAGTATTTT
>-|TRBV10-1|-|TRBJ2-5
CASSETQYF
TGCGCCAGCAGTGAGACCCAGTACTTC
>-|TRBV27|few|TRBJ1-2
CASRRTGASYGYTF
TGTGCCAGCAGACGTACCGGGGCTTCCTATGGCTACACCTTC
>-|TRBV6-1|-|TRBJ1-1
CASSVSIQTEAFF
TGTGCCAGCAGTGTCTCCATCCAGACAGAAGCTTTCTTT
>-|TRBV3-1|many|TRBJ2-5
CASSLKRFRTQETQYF
TGTGCCAGCAGCCTGAAACGGTTTCGCACTCAAGAGACCCAGTACTTC
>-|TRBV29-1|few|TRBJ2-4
CSVAEAKNIQYF
TGCAGCGTTGCAGAAGCCAAAAACATTCAGTACTTC
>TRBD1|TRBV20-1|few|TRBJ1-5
CSAGGKGNQPQHF
TGCAGTGCAGGGGGCAAGGGCAATCAGCCCCAGCATTTT
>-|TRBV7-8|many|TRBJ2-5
CASNLLRRETQYF
TGTGCCAGCAACCTCTTACGCCGAGAGACCCAGTACTTC
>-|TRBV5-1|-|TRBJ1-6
CASSLEPNSPLHF
TGCGCCAGCAGCTTGGAGCCTAATTCACCCCTCCACTTT
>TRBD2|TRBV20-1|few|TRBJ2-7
CSARDPGGSTYEQYF
TGCAGTGCTAGAGATCCGGGCGGGAGCACCTACGAGCAGTACTTC
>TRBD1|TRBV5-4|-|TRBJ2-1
CASSTRQGAYNEQFF
TGTGCCAGCAGCACCCGACAGGGGGCCTACAATGAGCAGTTCTTC
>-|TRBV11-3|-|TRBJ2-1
CASSLVARMDEQFF
TGTGCCAGCAGCTTAGTAGCCCGGATGGATGAGCAGTTCTTC
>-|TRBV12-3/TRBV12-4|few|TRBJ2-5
CASSLVDYDETQYF
TGTGCCAGCAGTTTAGTCGACTACGACGAGACCCAGTACTTC
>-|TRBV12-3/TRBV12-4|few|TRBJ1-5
CASSYRVQQPQHF
TGTGCCAGCAGTTACAGGGTCCAACAGCCCCAGCATTTT
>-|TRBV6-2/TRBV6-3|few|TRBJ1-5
CASSHKWGGYSNQPQHF
TGTGCCAGCAGCCATAAGTGGGGAGGCTATAGCAATCAGCCCCAGCATTTT
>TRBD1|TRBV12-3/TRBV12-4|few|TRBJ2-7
CASSPRQGVTRSYEQYF
TGTGCCAGCAGTCCCCGACAGGGTGTCACAAGGTCCTACGAGCAGTACTTC
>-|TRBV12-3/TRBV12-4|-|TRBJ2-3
CASSQGAGVPTDTQYF
TGTGCCAGCAGTCAGGGGGCGGGGGTTCCCACAGATACGCAGTATTTT
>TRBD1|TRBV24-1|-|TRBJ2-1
CATSDLRGTGGNEQFF
TGTGCCACCAGTGATTTGAGGGGGACAGGGGGCAATGAGCAGTTCTTC
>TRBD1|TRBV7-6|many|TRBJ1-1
CASSSTGTGSEAFF
TGTGCCAGCAGCAGTACCGGGACAGGCTCGGAAGCTTTCTTT